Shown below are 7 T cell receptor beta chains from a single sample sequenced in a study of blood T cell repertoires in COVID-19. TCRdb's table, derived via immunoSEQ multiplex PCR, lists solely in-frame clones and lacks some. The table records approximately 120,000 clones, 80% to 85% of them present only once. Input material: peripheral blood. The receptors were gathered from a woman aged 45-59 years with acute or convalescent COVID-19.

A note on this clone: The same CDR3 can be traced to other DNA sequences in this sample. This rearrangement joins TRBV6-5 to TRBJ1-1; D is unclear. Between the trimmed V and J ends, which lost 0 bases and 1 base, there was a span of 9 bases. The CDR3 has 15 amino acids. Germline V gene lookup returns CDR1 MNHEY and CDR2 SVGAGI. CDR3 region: CASSYSRVRNTEAFF. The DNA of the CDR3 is TGTGCCAGCAGTTACTCGAGAGTTAGGAACACTGAAGCTTTCTTT.

CDR3 sequence: CASSFQGDYGYTF. CDR3 DNA: TGTGCCAGCAGTTTCCAAGGGGACTATGGCTACACCTTC. J is TRBJ1-2 and V is TRBV12-3 or TRBV12-4; a weak D match, TRBD1 (5 bases). The CDR3 is 13 amino acids. Trimming took off 3 bases at V and 3 bases at J, with 8 bases between the two ends.

The CDR3 DNA reads TGTGCCAGTAGTCTACGCGGGGGTAAAAACATTCAGTACTTC. The encoded protein is CASSLRGGKNIQYF. J is TRBJ2-4 and V is TRBV19; 7 nucleotides match TRBD2. V lost 5 bases to trimming and J lost 4 bases; unmatched junction nucleotides: 5. In germline, CDR1 is LNHDA, CDR2 SQIVND (reference sequence). The CDR3 is 14 amino acids. Based on the CDR3 plus reference TRBV19 and TRBJ2-4, the full variable domain is DGGITQSPKYLFRKEGQNVTLSCEQNLNHDAMYWYRQDPGQGLRLIYYSQIVNDFQKGDIAEGYSVSREKKESFPLTVTSAQKNPTAFYLCASSLRGGKNIQYFGAGTRLSVL.

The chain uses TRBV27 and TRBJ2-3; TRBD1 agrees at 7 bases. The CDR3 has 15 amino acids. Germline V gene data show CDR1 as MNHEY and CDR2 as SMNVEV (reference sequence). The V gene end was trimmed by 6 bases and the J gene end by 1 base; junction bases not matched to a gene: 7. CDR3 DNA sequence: TGTGCCAGCAGGGGATTAGACAGGGGCACAGATACGCAGTATTTT. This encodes CASRGLDRGTDTQYF.

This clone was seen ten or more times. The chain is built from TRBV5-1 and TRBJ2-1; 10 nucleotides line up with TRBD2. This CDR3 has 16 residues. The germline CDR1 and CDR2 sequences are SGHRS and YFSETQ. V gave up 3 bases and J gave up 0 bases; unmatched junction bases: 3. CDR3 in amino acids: CASSSSGGYSYNEQFF. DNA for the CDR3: TGCGCCAGCAGCTCTAGCGGGGGTTACTCCTACAATGAGCAGTTCTTC.

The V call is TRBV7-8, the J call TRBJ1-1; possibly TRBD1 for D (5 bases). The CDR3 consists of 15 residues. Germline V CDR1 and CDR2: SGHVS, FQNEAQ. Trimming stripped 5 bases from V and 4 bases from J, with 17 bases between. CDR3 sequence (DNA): TGTGCCAGCAGCCTTAAGAAGGGGCAGGGCACTGAAGCTTTCTTT. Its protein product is CASSLKKGQGTEAFF.

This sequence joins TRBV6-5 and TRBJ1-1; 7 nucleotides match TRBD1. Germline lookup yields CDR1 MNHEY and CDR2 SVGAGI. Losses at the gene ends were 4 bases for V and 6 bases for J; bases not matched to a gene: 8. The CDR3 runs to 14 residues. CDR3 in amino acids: CASSLLTGKAEAFF. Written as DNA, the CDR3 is TGTGCCAGCAGTTTATTGACAGGGAAAGCTGAAGCTTTCTTT.